The 30 T cell receptor beta chains presented below share a single source sample, sequenced in a study of shared clonotypes between healthy human individuals. Only in-frame clones appear in the TCRdb table, and some are missing; sequencing was by immunoSEQ multiplex PCR. The table lists about 470,000 clones, roughly 77% of them singletons. Sample: PBMCs. The receptor set was obtained from a middle-aged woman in good health. Some clones in this sample may be carry-over from other donors' samples.

The chain joins TRBV15 to TRBJ2-7; 8 bases are shared with TRBD2. Trimming at V came to 5 bases and at J to 8 bases, leaving 11 bases not matched to a gene. The CDR3 runs to 14 residues. CDR1 is LNHNV, CDR2 YYDKDF, per germline (reference sequence). CDR3 in DNA: TGTGCCACCAGCCAACCCGCGGGGGGCGACAAGCAGTACTTC. Translation: CATSQPAGGDKQYF.

The V call is TRBV19, the J call TRBJ1-5; D remains unclear. The CDR3 covers 18 residues. Germline V gene sequence: CDR1 LNHDA, CDR2 SQIVND (reference sequence). V lost 5 bases and J 0 bases, leaving 20 bases between the germline ends. The CDR3 loop reads CASSPRFAMRYSNQPQHF. Written as DNA, the CDR3 is TGTGCCAGTAGTCCCCGGTTTGCAATGAGATATAGCAATCAGCCCCAGCATTTT.

This rearrangement joins TRBV10-3 to TRBJ1-2; no clear D gene. V was shortened by 4 bases and J by 1 base, with 19 bases between the two germline ends. The CDR3 is made up of 17 amino acids. CDR1 is ENHRY and CDR2 is SYGVKD in the germline V gene. CDR3: CAISAQKAAGVNYGYTF. The CDR3 bases are TGTGCCATCAGTGCCCAAAAGGCGGCAGGAGTTAACTATGGCTACACCTTC.

The J gene is TRBJ2-3, the V gene TRBV28; TRBD1 aligns across 7 bases. The CDR3 consists of 20 residues. From germline, CDR1 is MDHEN and CDR2 SYDVKM. J gave up 4 bases and V 2 bases, and 21 bases lay outside the gene matches. The CDR3 DNA is TGTGCCAGCAGTTTACTTCCGGGACAGCGAAGAGCGGACGCGGCAGATACGCAGTATTTT. It yields the protein CASSLLPGQRRADAADTQYF.

V gene TRBV29-1 combines with J gene TRBJ1-1, with 7 nucleotides matching TRBD1. V lost 7 bases, J lost 6 bases, and 8 bases stayed unmatched. The CDR3 runs 12 residues. The germline V gene has CDR1 SQVTM and CDR2 ANQGSEA. CDR3: CSGWTGSAEAFF. CDR3 nucleotide sequence: TGCAGCGGATGGACAGGCTCGGCTGAAGCTTTCTTT.

This CDR3 reads CASSQRTNYGYTF. CDR3 bases: TGTGCCAGCAGCCAACGGACTAACTATGGCTACACCTTC. This sequence joins TRBV7-2 and TRBJ1-2; D unclear. The V end was cut by 5 bases, the J end by 0 bases, with 7 bases between. The germline V gene has CDR1 SGHTA and CDR2 FQGNSA. CDR3 length equals 13 residues.

As for this clone: Other DNA sequences of this sample code for an identical CDR3. The rearrangement links TRBV11-3 to TRBJ2-3; 15 bases fit TRBD2. Germline assignment: CDR1 SGHNT and CDR2 YENEEA. V was clipped by 5 bases and J by 3 bases; unmatched bases: 3. The CDR3 is 16 residues long. CDR3 bases: TGTGCCAGCAGCCCGGGGACTAGCGGGAGGACAGATACGCAGTATTTT. Protein: CASSPGTSGRTDTQYF.

The CDR3 sequence is CASSPQSGRTQETQYF. The CDR3 DNA is TGTGCCAGCAGTCCCCAGAGCGGGAGAACACAAGAGACCCAGTACTTC. V is TRBV28 and J is TRBJ2-5; 8 nucleotides match TRBD2. V was clipped by 5 bases and J by 2 bases; unmatched bases: 10. The length of the CDR3 is 16 residues. From germline, CDR1 is MDHEN and CDR2 SYDVKM.

This clone was recorded a few times. The chain couples TRBV27 to TRBJ2-5, with D perhaps matching TRBD2 (6 bases). Germline CDR1 MNHEY, CDR2 SMNVEV (reference sequence). The CDR3 length is 13 residues. V lost 3 bases, J lost 5 bases, and 10 bases lay in between. This CDR3 is CASSLIGGETQYF. For the CDR3, the DNA is TGTGCCAGCAGTTTGATTGGGGGGGAGACCCAGTACTTC.

The chain joins TRBV7-3 to TRBJ2-3, with 11 bases aligning to TRBD2. Germline CDR1 is SGHTA and CDR2 is FQGTGA. V lost 5 bases to trimming and J lost 2 bases; unmatched junction nucleotides: 6. The CDR3 sequence is 16 residues long. The CDR3 region is CASSPRTSGLTDTQYF. Written as DNA, the CDR3 is TGTGCCAGCAGCCCCAGGACTAGCGGGCTCACAGATACGCAGTATTTT.

This chain joins TRBV19 and TRBJ2-1; 7 bases agree with TRBD2. Losses at the gene ends were 1 base for V and 6 bases for J; bases not matched to a gene: 6. Germline CDR1 LNHDA, CDR2 SQIVND (reference sequence). The CDR3 has 15 amino acids. In nucleotides, the CDR3 is TGTGCCAGTAGTATAGGGACTAGAAGATTCAATGAGCAGTTCTTC. Its protein product is CASSIGTRRFNEQFF.

The chain uses TRBV5-8 and TRBJ2-2; 10 bases are shared with TRBD1. Germline V CDR1 and CDR2: SGHTS, YDEGEE. Trimming removed 4 bases from V and 6 bases from J; junction bases left unmatched: 6. This CDR3 has 15 residues. The CDR3 region has the DNA TGTGCCAGCAGCCCGGGGACAGGGGAAGCCGGGGAGCTGTTTTTT. This encodes CASSPGTGEAGELFF.

V and J are TRBV5-4 and TRBJ2-1; tentatively, D is TRBD2 (6 bases). CDR3 size: 12 residues. In germline, CDR1 is SGHNT, CDR2 YYREEE (reference sequence). The germline V and J ends were trimmed by 5 bases and 13 bases, with 16 bases remaining between them. The CDR3 nucleotides are TGTGCCAGCAGTTGGGGGGACTCGAATCAGTTCTTC. Amino acids: CASSWGDSNQFF. Supplemented by reference TRBV5-4 and TRBJ2-1, the full variable domain reads ETGVTQSPTHLIKTRGQQVTLRCSSQSGHNTVSWYQQALGQGPQFIFQYYREEENGRGNFPPRFSGLQFPNYSSELNVNALELDDSALYLCASSWGDSNQFFGPGTRLTVL.

This clone was detected only a few times. The chain combines TRBV5-1 with TRBJ1-5; D not certain. This CDR3 region has 13 residues. CDR1 is SGHRS, CDR2 YFSETQ, per germline. Trimming took 3 bases from V and 5 from J, leaving 9 bases between them. The CDR3 coding sequence is TGCGCCAGCAGCTCCTTCCCGGATCAGCCCCAGCATTTT. Amino acid sequence: CASSSFPDQPQHF.

This CDR3 reads CASSLSRTSGRAWNTGELFF. CDR3 bases: TGTGCCAGCAGTTTATCTAGGACTAGCGGGAGGGCCTGGAACACCGGGGAGCTGTTTTTT. The V gene is TRBV28, the J gene TRBJ2-2, with 15 bases identical to TRBD2. Trimming at V came to 1 base and at J to 1 base, leaving 7 bases not matched to a gene. Germline CDR1 reads MDHEN; CDR2 reads SYDVKM. The CDR3 loop spans 20 amino acids.

This clone was counted only a few times. A much bigger clone sits one base away, suggesting this may be a read error. Other DNA sequences of this sample code for an identical CDR3. The chain links TRBV7-3 to TRBJ2-1, with 8 positions matching TRBD2. Trimming at V came to 3 bases and at J to 0 bases, leaving 1 base not matched to a gene. The CDR3 contains 15 residues. Germline CDR1 is SGHTA and CDR2 is FQGTGA. CDR3 nucleotide sequence: TGTGCCAGCAGCTTCAGCGGGAGCTCCTACAATGAGCAGTTCTTC. This codes for CASSFSGSSYNEQFF.

The chain links TRBV29-1 to TRBJ2-3; D is unresolved. The germline V gene has CDR1 SQVTM and CDR2 ANQGSEA. This CDR3 is 12 amino acids long. Trimming removed 4 bases from V and 5 bases from J, with 10 bases in between. CDR3 region: CSVGTDGDTQYF. CDR3 nucleotides: TGCAGCGTTGGTACCGATGGAGATACGCAGTATTTT.

This rearrangement joins TRBV2 to TRBJ2-3; 8 bases fit TRBD1. This CDR3 has 15 residues. V lost 4 bases and J lost 6; bases outside the gene matches: 9. Germline lookup yields CDR1 SNHLY and CDR2 FYNNEI. CDR3 sequence reads: CASSGTSRGLDTQYF. The CDR3 nucleotides are TGTGCCAGCAGTGGTACTAGCAGGGGGCTTGATACGCAGTATTTT. The variable domain in full, with the rest retrieved from reference TRBV2 and TRBJ2-3, is EPEVTQTPSHQVTQMGQEVILRCVPISNHLYFYWYRQILGQKVEFLVSFYNNEISEKSEIFDDQFSVERPDGSNFTLKIRSTKLEDSAMYFCASSGTSRGLDTQYFGPGTRLTVL.

This clone was detected once. This chain uses TRBV7-8 with TRBJ2-2; TRBD1 aligns across 9 bases. Trimming at V came to 0 bases and at J to 6 bases, leaving 2 bases not matched to a gene. The CDR3 runs 15 residues. Per germline, CDR1 SGHVS and CDR2 FQNEAQ. The CDR3 DNA is TGTGCCAGCAGCTTAGCGAACAGGGGGCCCGGGGAGCTGTTTTTT. Amino acid sequence: CASSLANRGPGELFF.

This clone was counted a few times. This rearrangement joins TRBV7-3 to TRBJ2-3, with D possibly being TRBD2 (5 bases). There are 17 residues in the CDR3. Germline loops: CDR1 SGHTA, CDR2 FQGTGA. The V end was cut by 1 base, the J end by 1 base, with 15 bases between. The CDR3 coding sequence is TGTGCCAGCAGCTTAAATCCCTTCGGAGCGGGCACAGATACGCAGTATTTT. Translation gives CASSLNPFGAGTDTQYF.

The chain recombines TRBV7-9 with TRBJ1-1; no reliable D call. The V end was cut by 5 bases, the J end by 7 bases, with 20 bases between. Germline CDR1 reads SEHNR; CDR2 reads FQNEAQ (reference sequence). This CDR3 region has 15 residues. In nucleotides, the CDR3 is TGTGCCAGCAGCCCGGTAGGGCGGGTGGAGGATGAAGCTTTCTTT. Translated, it gives CASSPVGRVEDEAFF. The variable domain in full, with the rest retrieved from reference TRBV7-9 and TRBJ1-1, is DTGVSQNPRHKITKRGQNVTFRCDPISEHNRLYWYRQTLGQGPEFLTYFQNEAQLEKSRLLSDRFSAERPKGSFSTLEIQRTEQGDSAMYLCASSPVGRVEDEAFFGQGTRLTVV.

The rearrangement uses TRBV2 and TRBJ1-5, with TRBD1 as a possible D gene (6 bases). V was cut by 3 bases and J by 6 bases, with 9 bases left in between. The CDR3 is made up of 13 amino acids. In germline, CDR1 is SNHLY, CDR2 FYNNEI. CDR3 amino acids: CASSDGRGQPQHF. The DNA of the CDR3 is TGTGCCAGCAGTGACGGCAGGGGTCAGCCCCAGCATTTT.

The rearrangement uses TRBV28 and TRBJ2-4; 7 bases agree with TRBD2. J gave up 4 bases and V 5 bases, and 5 bases lay outside the gene matches. The length of the CDR3 is 14 residues. Germline CDR1 is MDHEN and CDR2 is SYDVKM. CDR3 sequence: CASSPPGLKNIQYF. The CDR3 nucleotides read TGTGCCAGCAGTCCGCCGGGACTAAAAAACATTCAGTACTTC.

This clone was seen just once. The chain uses TRBV5-1 and TRBJ2-7; D is possibly TRBD2 (5 bases). The CDR3 contains 15 residues. V lost 0 bases and J lost 7, with 17 bases in between. CDR1 is SGHRS and CDR2 is YFSETQ in the germline V gene. CDR3 residues: CASSLVDPGTGEQYF. Here the CDR3 DNA reads TGCGCCAGCAGCTTGGTGGACCCAGGAACGGGAGAGCAGTACTTC.

This chain uses TRBV19 with TRBJ2-7, with 10 bases matching TRBD1. Germline CDR1 reads LNHDA; CDR2 reads SQIVND (reference sequence). Germline trimming cut 3 bases from V and 3 bases from J; bases unmatched to any gene: 5. The CDR3 runs 15 residues. The CDR3 bases are TGTGCCAGTAGTATGCAGGGACAGGGGAACTACGAGCAGTACTTC. Its protein is CASSMQGQGNYEQYF. Filled out from reference TRBV19 and TRBJ2-7, the complete variable domain reads DGGITQSPKYLFRKEGQNVTLSCEQNLNHDAMYWYRQDPGQGLRLIYYSQIVNDFQKGDIAEGYSVSREKKESFPLTVTSAQKNPTAFYLCASSMQGQGNYEQYFGPGTRLTVT.

This chain joins TRBV7-9 and TRBJ1-3; D is ambiguous. The germline CDR1 and CDR2 sequences are SEHNR and FQNEAQ (reference sequence). CDR3 length: 12 amino acids. V shed 7 bases and J shed 2 bases, with 6 bases lying between them. CDR3 in amino acids: CASTNTGNTIYF. In DNA, the CDR3 is TGTGCCAGCACCAACACTGGAAACACCATATATTTT.

Written as DNA, the CDR3 is TGTGCCAGCAGCAAATCCTTTCAGGGCTACGAGCAGTACTTC. Its translation: CASSKSFQGYEQYF. The genes are TRBV21-1 and TRBJ2-7; no DNA check was done on the table's D call, TRBD1. TRBV21-1 is classified as a pseudogene. The CDR3 runs 14 residues.

V and J are TRBV15 and TRBJ1-4; D is perhaps TRBD1 (5 bases). The V gene's germline CDR1 is LNHNV and CDR2 YYDKDF (reference sequence). The CDR3 length is 15 residues. The V end was cut by 0 bases, the J end by 7 bases, with 12 bases between. CDR3 bases: TGTGCCACCAGCAGAGATTTTCAGGGCGGTGAAAAACTGTTTTTT. The encoded protein is CATSRDFQGGEKLFF.

V is TRBV18 and J is TRBJ2-2; D ambiguous. This CDR3 contains 16 residues. Trimming took 3 bases from V and 6 from J, leaving 17 bases between them. Germline-derived CDR1 and CDR2 are KGHSH and LQKENI. This CDR3 is CASSPENRQRAGELFF. The DNA of the CDR3 is TGTGCCAGCTCACCGGAGAATAGGCAACGCGCCGGGGAGCTGTTTTTT.

This sequence joins TRBV27 and TRBJ2-1; D might be TRBD1 (6 bases). The V end was cut by 1 base, the J end by 12 bases, with 10 bases between. The CDR3 runs 12 residues. CDR1 is MNHEY, CDR2 SMNVEV, per germline (reference sequence). CDR3 sequence: CASSLYRGSQFF. Here the CDR3 DNA reads TGTGCCAGCAGTTTATATAGGGGGTCGCAGTTCTTC.